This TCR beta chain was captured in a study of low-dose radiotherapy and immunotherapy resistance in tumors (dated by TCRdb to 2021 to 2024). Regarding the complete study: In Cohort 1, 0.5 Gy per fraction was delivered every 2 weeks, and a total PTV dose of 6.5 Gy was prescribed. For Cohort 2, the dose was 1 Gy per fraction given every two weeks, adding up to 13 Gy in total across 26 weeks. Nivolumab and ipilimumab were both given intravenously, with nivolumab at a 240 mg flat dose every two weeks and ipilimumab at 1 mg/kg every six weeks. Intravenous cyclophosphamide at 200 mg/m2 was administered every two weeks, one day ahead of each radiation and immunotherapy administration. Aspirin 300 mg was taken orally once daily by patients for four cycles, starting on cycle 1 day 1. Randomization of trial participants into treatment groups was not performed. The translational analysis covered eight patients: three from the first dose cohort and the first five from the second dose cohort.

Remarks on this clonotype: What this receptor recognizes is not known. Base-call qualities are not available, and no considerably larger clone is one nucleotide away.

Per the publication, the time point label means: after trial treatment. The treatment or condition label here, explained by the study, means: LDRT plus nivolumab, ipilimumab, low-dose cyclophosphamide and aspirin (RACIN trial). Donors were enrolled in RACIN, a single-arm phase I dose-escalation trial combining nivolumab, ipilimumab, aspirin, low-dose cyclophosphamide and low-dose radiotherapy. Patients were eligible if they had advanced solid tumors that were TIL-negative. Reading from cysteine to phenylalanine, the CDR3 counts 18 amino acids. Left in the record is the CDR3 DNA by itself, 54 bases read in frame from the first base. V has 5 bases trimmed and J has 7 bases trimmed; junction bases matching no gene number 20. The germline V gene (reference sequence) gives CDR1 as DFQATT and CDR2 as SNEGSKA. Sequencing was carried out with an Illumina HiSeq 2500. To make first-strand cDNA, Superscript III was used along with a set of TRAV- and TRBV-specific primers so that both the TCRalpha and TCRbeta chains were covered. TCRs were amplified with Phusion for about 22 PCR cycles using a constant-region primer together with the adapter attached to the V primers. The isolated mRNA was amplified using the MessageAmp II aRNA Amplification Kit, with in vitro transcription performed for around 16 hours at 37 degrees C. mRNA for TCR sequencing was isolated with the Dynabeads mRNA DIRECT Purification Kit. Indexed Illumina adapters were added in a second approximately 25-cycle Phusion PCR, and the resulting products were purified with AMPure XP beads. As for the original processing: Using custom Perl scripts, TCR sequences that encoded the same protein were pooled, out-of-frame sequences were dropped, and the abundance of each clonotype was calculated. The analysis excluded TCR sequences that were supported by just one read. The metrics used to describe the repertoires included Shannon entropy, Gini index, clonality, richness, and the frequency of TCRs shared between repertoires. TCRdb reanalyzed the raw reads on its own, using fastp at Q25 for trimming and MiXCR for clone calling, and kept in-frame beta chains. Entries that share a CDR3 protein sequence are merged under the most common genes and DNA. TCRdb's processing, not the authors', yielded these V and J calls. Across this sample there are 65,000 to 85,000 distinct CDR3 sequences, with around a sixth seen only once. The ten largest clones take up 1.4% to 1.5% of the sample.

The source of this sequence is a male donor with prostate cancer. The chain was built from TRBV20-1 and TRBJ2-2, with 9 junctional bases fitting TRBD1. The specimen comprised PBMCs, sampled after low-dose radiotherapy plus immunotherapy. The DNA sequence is TGCAGTGCTCAATCGAGAAAGGGCACAGGGGGCCCGGGCGGGGAGCTGTTTTTT. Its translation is CSAQSRKGTGGPGGELFF.